One and the same sample provided the 14 T cell receptor beta chains below, sequenced in a study of CDR3 diversity in severe acne. Each CDR3 protein is one row after TCRdb ran MiXCR on the PCR reads. The sample consists of approximately 97,000 distinct CDR3 sequences, under 60% of them appearing once. Sequencing was performed on blood. The receptors were gathered from a male donor with acne.

Remarks on this clonotype: The final CDR3 position lacks the conserved phenylalanine or tryptophan, pointing to a likely read error. This sequence joins TRBV7-2 and TRBJ2-7, with TRBD1 identical over 9 bases. The germline V gene has CDR1 SGHTA and CDR2 FQGNSA. This CDR3 contains 14 residues. The J segment lost 9 bases and the V segment lost 3 bases, leaving 9 bases of the junction unmatched. The CDR3 DNA is TGTGCCAGCAGCTTGGGACAGGGATCTACGAGGCAGTACCTC. Protein: CASSLGQGSTRQYL.

This clonotype was seen ten or more times. The rearrangement uses TRBV10-3 and TRBJ1-6; 10 bases fit TRBD1. The junction had 8 bases not matched to a gene; V was cut back by 10 bases and J by 8 bases. The CDR3 has 14 amino acids. Germline V lookup: CDR1 ENHRY, CDR2 SYGVKD. CDR3 sequence: CATSTGTGDSPLHF. The CDR3 region has the DNA TGTGCCACCTCAACTGGGACAGGGGATTCACCCCTCCACTTT.

This clonotype was picked up many times. The chain joins TRBV20-1 to TRBJ2-1; 15 nucleotides line up with TRBD2. This CDR3 is 14 amino acids long. Germline V gene data show CDR1 as DFQATT and CDR2 as SNEGSKA (reference sequence). Germline trimming cut 5 bases from V and 7 bases from J; bases unmatched to any gene: 3. This CDR3 reads CSARTSGGVNEQFF. The CDR3 DNA follows: TGCAGTGCTCGGACTAGCGGGGGGGTGAATGAGCAGTTCTTC.

The table lists this clonotype with a few counts. The chain links TRBV28 to TRBJ1-6; unclear D gene. Germline lookup yields CDR1 MDHEN and CDR2 SYDVKM. This CDR3 has 15 residues. The V gene lost 3 bases and the J gene lost 8 bases, with 14 bases spanning the gap. The CDR3 is CASSFPGGRDSPLHF. DNA of the CDR3: TGTGCCAGCAGTTTCCCCGGCGGGAGGGATTCACCCCTCCACTTT.

This clonotype showed up many times. The rearrangement links TRBV5-1 to TRBJ2-3, with D unresolved. CDR3 length equals 15 residues. The ends were cut back, 0 bases at V and 6 bases at J, with 14 bases in the middle. CDR1 is SGHRS and CDR2 is YFSETQ in the germline V gene. The CDR3 DNA follows: TGCGCCAGCAGCTTGGCGGGTCTGAATGCTGATACGCAGTATTTT. Residues: CASSLAGLNADTQYF.

The J gene is TRBJ2-1, the V gene TRBV7-2, with TRBD2 matching over 14 bases. This CDR3 has 18 residues. With 0 bases clipped from V and 8 bases from J, the junction kept 9 bases outside the gene matches. Germline V lookup: CDR1 SGHTA, CDR2 FQGNSA. The CDR3 reads CASSLAVSTSGRADEQFF. The CDR3 nucleotides are TGTGCCAGCAGCTTAGCCGTGTCGACTAGCGGGAGGGCCGATGAGCAGTTCTTC.

The chain is built from TRBV9 and TRBJ2-7, with TRBD2 as a possible D gene (6 bases). Trimming removed 0 bases at V and 2 bases at J, with 9 bases between. The germline CDR1 and CDR2 sequences are SGDLS and YYNGEE. This CDR3 spans 14 amino acids. This chain's CDR3 is CASSVGAGTYEQYF. The CDR3 DNA reads as TGTGCCAGCAGCGTAGGGGCGGGGACCTACGAGCAGTACTTC.

CDR3: CASSPAGGGGAAQYF. The DNA of the CDR3 is TGTGCCAGCAGCCCAGCGGGAGGGGGGGGAGCGGCTCAGTACTTC. The chain has TRBV7-6 and TRBJ2-5; 10 bases are a match to TRBD2. V lost 5 bases and J lost 11; bases outside the gene matches: 14. The germline CDR1 and CDR2 sequences are SGHVS and FNYEAQ. The CDR3 spans 15 residues.

The J gene is TRBJ1-2, the V gene TRBV25-1; TRBD1 agrees at 11 bases. The V gene's germline CDR1 is MGHDK and CDR2 SYGVNS. Germline trimming cut 5 bases from V and 4 bases from J; bases unmatched to any gene: 6. The CDR3 contains 15 residues. As DNA, the CDR3 is TGTGCCAGCAGTTGGGAAGGACAGGGGGCCTATGGCTACACCTTC. Translated, it gives CASSWEGQGAYGYTF.

Details on this clonotype: It may be a read error: a sequence one base away is much more abundant. This chain links TRBV4-3 with TRBJ2-1; D is perhaps TRBD2 (5 bases). V was pared by 2 bases and J by 4 bases, with 18 bases between. This CDR3 is 17 amino acids long. Germline loops: CDR1 LGHNA, CDR2 YSLEER. The CDR3 here is CASSQQPSSRSYNEQFF. For the CDR3, the DNA is TGCGCCAGCAGCCAACAACCTTCTAGCAGGAGTTACAATGAGCAGTTCTTC.

The chain recombines TRBV6-5 with TRBJ2-7; TRBD2 aligns across 7 bases. Germline V gene data show CDR1 as MNHEY and CDR2 as SVGAGI. CDR3 length: 13 residues. J gave up 4 bases and V 6 bases, and 6 bases lay outside the gene matches. As DNA, the CDR3 is TGTGCCAGCAGGGGGGGGGGGAATTACGAGCAGTACTTC. The encoded protein is CASRGGGNYEQYF.

This clonotype was found a few times. The chain joins TRBV2 to TRBJ1-2, with D possibly being TRBD1 (5 bases). Germline V gene data show CDR1 as SNHLY and CDR2 as FYNNEI. The V end lost 8 bases, the J end lost 8 bases, and 12 bases lay between the germline ends. The CDR3 sequence is 11 residues long. The CDR3 nucleotides read TGTGCCAGCGTACCAGGGAACGGCTACACCTTC. This sequence encodes CASVPGNGYTF.

The chain couples TRBV18 to TRBJ2-7; maybe TRBD1 (5 bases). This CDR3 spans 14 amino acids. V lost 3 bases and J 2 bases, leaving 11 bases between the germline ends. From germline, CDR1 is KGHSH and CDR2 LQKENI. The CDR3 spells CASSPRQGPYEQYF. The CDR3 nucleotides are TGTGCCAGCTCACCCCGGCAGGGTCCCTACGAGCAGTACTTC.

On this clonotype: A much larger clone is a single base away; this may be a read error. This sequence joins TRBV19 and TRBJ1-1, with 7 nucleotides matching TRBD1. Germline loops: CDR1 LNHDA, CDR2 SQIVND (reference sequence). The CDR3 consists of 14 residues. CDR3: CASSMGNRGTKAFF. The CDR3 nucleotides are TGTGCCAGTAGTATGGGGAACAGGGGCACTAAAGCTTTCTTT.